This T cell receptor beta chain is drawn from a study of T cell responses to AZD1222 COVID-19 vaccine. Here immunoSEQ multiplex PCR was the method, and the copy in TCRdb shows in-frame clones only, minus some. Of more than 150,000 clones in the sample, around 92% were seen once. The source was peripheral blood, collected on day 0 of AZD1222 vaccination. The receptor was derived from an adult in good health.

CDR3: CASSSFDRHGYTF. The CDR3 nucleotides read TGTGCCAGCAGTTCCTTTGACAGACATGGCTACACCTTC. V is TRBV27 and J is TRBJ1-2, with D perhaps matching TRBD1 (5 bases). The V gene's germline CDR1 is MNHEY and CDR2 SMNVEV (reference sequence). The CDR3 is made up of 13 amino acids. V was clipped by 4 bases and J by 6 bases, with 12 bases between them.